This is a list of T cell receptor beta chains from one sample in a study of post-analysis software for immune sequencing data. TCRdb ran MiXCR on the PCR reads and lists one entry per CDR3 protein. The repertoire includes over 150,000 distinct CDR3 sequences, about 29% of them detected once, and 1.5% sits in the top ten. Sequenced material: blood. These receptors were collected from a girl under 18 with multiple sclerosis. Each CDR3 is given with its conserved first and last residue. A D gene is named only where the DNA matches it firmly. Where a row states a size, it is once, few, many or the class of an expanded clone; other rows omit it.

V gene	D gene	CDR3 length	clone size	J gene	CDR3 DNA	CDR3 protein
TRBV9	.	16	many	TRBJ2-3	TGTGCCAGCAGCGTAGCATGGGGGACCATCACAGATACGCAGTATTTT	CASSVAWGTITDTQYF
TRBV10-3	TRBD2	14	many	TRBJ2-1	TGTGCCATCAGTAAGCGGGAGGTCCCCAATGAGCAGTTCTTC	CAISKREVPNEQFF
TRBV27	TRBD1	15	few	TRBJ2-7	TGTGCCAGCAGTTACGGGACAGGGAGGGCGTACGAGCAGTACTTC	CASSYGTGRAYEQYF
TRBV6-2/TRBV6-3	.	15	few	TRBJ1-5	TGTGCCAGCAGTTACGAAGGGTTGGGCAATCAGCCCCAGCATTTT	CASSYEGLGNQPQHF
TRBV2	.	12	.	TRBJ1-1	TGTGCCAGCCGGGACGGTCATCCTGAAGCTTTCTTT	CASRDGHPEAFF
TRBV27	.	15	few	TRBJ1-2	TGTGCCAGCAGTTACCTCGGAAACAGCAACTATGGCTACACCTTC	CASSYLGNSNYGYTF
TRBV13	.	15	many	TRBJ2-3	TGTGCCAGCACCCAGGGGACTTCTGGCACAGATACGCAGTATTTT	CASTQGTSGTDTQYF
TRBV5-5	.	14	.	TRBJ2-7	TGTGCCAGCAGCTGTGGAAGTCACCGCTACGAGCAGTACTTC	CASSCGSHRYEQYF
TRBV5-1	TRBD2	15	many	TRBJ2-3	TGCGCCAGCAGCTTCGAGCGGGAGAGTGCAGATACGCAGTATTTT	CASSFERESADTQYF
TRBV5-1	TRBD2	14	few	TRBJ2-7	TGCGCCAGCAGCTGGGAACTAGCGTACTACGAGCAGTACTTC	CASSWELAYYEQYF
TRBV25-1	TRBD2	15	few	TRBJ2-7	TGTGCCAGCAGTTCCCAAGGCGCGGGAGGGGGCGAGCAGTACTTC	CASSSQGAGGGEQYF
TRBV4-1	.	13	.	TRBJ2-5	TGCGCCAGCAGCCAAGCGCTAGTCAGGGAACAGTACTTC	CASSQALVREQYF
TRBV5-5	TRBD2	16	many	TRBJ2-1	TGTGCCAGCATCCCTGCGGTAGCGGGACTCTACAATGAGCAGTTCTTC	CASIPAVAGLYNEQFF
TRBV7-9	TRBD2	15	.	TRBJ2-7	TGTGCCAGCAGCTTATTGGGGGGGAGCTCCTACGAGCAGTACTTC	CASSLLGGSSYEQYF
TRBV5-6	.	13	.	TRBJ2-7	TGTGCCAGCAGCCAAGGACTTACCTACGAGCAGTACTTC	CASSQGLTYEQYF
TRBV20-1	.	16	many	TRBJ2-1	TGCAGTGCTAGAGATCGGGGCAGCGCTTCCTACAATGAGCAGTTCTTC	CSARDRGSASYNEQFF
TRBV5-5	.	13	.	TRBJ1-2	TGTGCCAGCAGCGTTAACAGGGCCGATGGCTACACCTTC	CASSVNRADGYTF
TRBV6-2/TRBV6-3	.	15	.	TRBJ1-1	TGTGCCAGCAGAGATCAGGGGTGGGTGAACGCTGAAGCTTTCTTT	CASRDQGWVNAEAFF
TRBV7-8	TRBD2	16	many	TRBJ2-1	TGTGCCAGCAGCCCTCCGCAAGCGGGAGTTAACAATGAGCAGTTCTTC	CASSPPQAGVNNEQFF
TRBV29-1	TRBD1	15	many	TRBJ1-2	TGCAGCGTTGAAGAGGGGACAGGGTCCTATTTGGGCTACACCTTC	CSVEEGTGSYLGYTF
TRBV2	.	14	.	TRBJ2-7	TGTGCCAGCAGAACAGGAGTAAGCTCCTACGAGCAGTACTTC	CASRTGVSSYEQYF
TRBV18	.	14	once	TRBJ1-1	TGTGCCAGCTCCATGACAGAGGAGGGGGCTGAAGCTTTCTTT	CASSMTEEGAEAFF
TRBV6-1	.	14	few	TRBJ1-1	TGTGCCAGCAGTTTAGGGGGAACTGGGACTGAAGCTTTCTTT	CASSLGGTGTEAFF
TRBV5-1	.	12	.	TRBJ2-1	TGCGCCAGCAGCCACACCTACAATGAGCAGTTCTTC	CASSHTYNEQFF
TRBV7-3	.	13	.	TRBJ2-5	TGTGCCGGCAGCCCAAATTATGGGGATGAGCAGTACTTC	CAGSPNYGDEQYF
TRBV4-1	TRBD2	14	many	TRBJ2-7	TGCGCCAGCAGCCATGGGCTAGCGGGAGACGAGCAGTACTTC	CASSHGLAGDEQYF
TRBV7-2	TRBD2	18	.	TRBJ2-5	TGTGCCAGCAGCTTAGCGCCCGGTGGCGGGGGGGCCAGGGAGACCCAGTACTTC	CASSLAPGGGGARETQYF
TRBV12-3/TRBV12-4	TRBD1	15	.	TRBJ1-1	TGTGCCAGCAGTCATACCGGGACAGGGGTAACTGAAGCTTTCTTT	CASSHTGTGVTEAFF
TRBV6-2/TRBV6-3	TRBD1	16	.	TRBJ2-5	TGTGCCAGCAGTTACCCACTGGACAGGGCCCAAGAGACCCAGTACTTC	CASSYPLDRAQETQYF
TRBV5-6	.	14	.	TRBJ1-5	TGTGCCGGCAGCTTGATGACGGGTAATCAGCCCCAGCATTTT	CAGSLMTGNQPQHF
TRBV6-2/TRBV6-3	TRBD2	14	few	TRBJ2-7	TGTGCCAGCAGTAGCCTAGCGGGATTCTGCGAGCAGTACTTC	CASSSLAGFCEQYF
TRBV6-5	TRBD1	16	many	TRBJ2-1	TGTGCCAGCAGACTTACAGGGGCCAGTTCCTACAATGAGCAGTTCTTC	CASRLTGASSYNEQFF
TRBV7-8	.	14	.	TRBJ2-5	TGTGCCAGCAGCACAGACAGGTCCCAAGAGACCCAGTACTTC	CASSTDRSQETQYF
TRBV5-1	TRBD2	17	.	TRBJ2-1	TGCGCCAGCAGCTTGGCCAAACTAGCGGTAATAGGGAATGAGCAGTTCTTC	CASSLAKLAVIGNEQFF
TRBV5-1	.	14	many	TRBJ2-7	TGCGCCAGCTCAAAAGGGGACTCAGAACAAGAGCAGTACTTC	CASSKGDSEQEQYF
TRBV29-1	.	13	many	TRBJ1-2	TGCAGCGTTGGGTGGAGAGTTGACTATGGCTACACCTTC	CSVGWRVDYGYTF
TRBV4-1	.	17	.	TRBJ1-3	TGCGCCAGCAGCCAGATCGACATGGGGTTCGTCGGAAACACCATATATTTT	CASSQIDMGFVGNTIYF
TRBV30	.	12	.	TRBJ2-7	TGTGCCTGGAGTGTAGAGGGGAGGAAGCAGTACTTC	CAWSVEGRKQYF
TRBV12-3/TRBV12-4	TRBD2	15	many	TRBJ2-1	TGTGCCAGCAGCCCGACTAGCGGGATATACAATGAGCAGTTCTTC	CASSPTSGIYNEQFF
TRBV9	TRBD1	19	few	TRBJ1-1	TGTGCCAGCAGCGTACCCAGGGGGTGCGGCGTAGCTCCGAACACTGAAGCTTTCTTT	CASSVPRGCGVAPNTEAFF
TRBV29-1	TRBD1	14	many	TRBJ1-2	TGCAGCGTTGTCCCTAGGGGACAGGGGTTTGGCTACACCTTC	CSVVPRGQGFGYTF
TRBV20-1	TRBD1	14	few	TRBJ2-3	TGCAGTGCTAGAGTAGGGACAGGGGCAGATACGCAGTATTTT	CSARVGTGADTQYF
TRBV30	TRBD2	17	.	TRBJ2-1	TGTGCCTGGAGTGGACTAGCGGGAGCTGGTTCCTACAATGAGCGGTTCTTC	CAWSGLAGAGSYNERFF
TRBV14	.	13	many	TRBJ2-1	TGTGCCAGCAGCCATGGGGGACCGACGTCGCAGTTCTTC	CASSHGGPTSQFF
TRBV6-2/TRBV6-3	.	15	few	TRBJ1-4	TGTGCCAGCAGCTATGAACCCGGACAGCCTCGAAAACTGTTTTTT	CASSYEPGQPRKLFF
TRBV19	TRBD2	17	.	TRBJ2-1	TGTGCCAGTAGTACTCAAGGGCTTAGCGGGGTTTACAATGAGCAGTTCTTC	CASSTQGLSGVYNEQFF
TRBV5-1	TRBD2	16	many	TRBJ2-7	TGCGCCAGCAGCTTGGGGGGACTAGCGGGAGTCTACGAGCAGTACTTC	CASSLGGLAGVYEQYF
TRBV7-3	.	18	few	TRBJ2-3	TGTGCCAGCAGACTCGGGGACCTACGGGACACCATCACAGATACGCAGTATTTT	CASRLGDLRDTITDTQYF
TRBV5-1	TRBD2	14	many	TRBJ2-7	TGCGCCAGCAGGTACGAGACTAGCAGCTACGAGCAGTACTTC	CASRYETSSYEQYF
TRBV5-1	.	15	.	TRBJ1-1	TGCGCCAGCAGCTTCCAACCGAATTCGAACACTGAAGCTTTCTTT	CASSFQPNSNTEAFF